One sample yielded the 27 T cell receptor beta chains listed below, sequenced in a study of radiotherapy plus CTLA-4 blockade in lung cancer. Clones were sequenced by immunoSEQ multiplex PCR, and TCRdb holds only the in-frame ones, with some missing. The sample yields approximately 75,000 clones, approximately 78% seen once. Sequenced material: peripheral blood, taken from a patient treated with radiotherapy plus ipilimumab. Receptor source: a human donor with non-small cell lung cancer who had a complete response to radiotherapy plus ipilimumab.

J is TRBJ1-5 and V is TRBV6-1; 7 nucleotides agree with TRBD1. The V and J ends lost 9 bases and 14 bases, in that order; junction bases with no gene match: 22. Looked up from germline, CDR1 is MNHNS and CDR2 is SASEGT. CDR3 length: 15 residues. CDR3 DNA sequence: TGTGCCAGTACCCGTTCCGGGACAGACGACGACTACGAGCATTTT. Residues: CASTRSGTDDDYEHF.

This clone was seen only a few times. The J gene is TRBJ2-7, the V gene TRBV27; weak D call: TRBD1 (5 bases). With 5 bases removed from V and 5 bases from J, the gap between germline ends came to 16 bases. CDR3 length: 14 amino acids. The V gene's germline CDR1 is MNHEY and CDR2 SMNVEV (reference sequence). For the CDR3, the DNA is TGTGCCAGCAGTCCCCGGACGCCCAGGGACGAGCAGTACGTC. Translation gives CASSPRTPRDEQYV.

This chain uses TRBV7-2 with TRBJ2-2; 7 bases match TRBD2. Germline V gives CDR1 SGHTA, CDR2 FQGNSA. The CDR3 covers 16 residues. Trimming at V came to 6 bases and at J to 7 bases, leaving 14 bases not matched to a gene. Here the CDR3 DNA reads TGTGCCAGCAGTCCTCCCCCAGCGGGGAAGCTCGGGGAGCTGTTTTTT. Protein product: CASSPPPAGKLGELFF.

This clone was observed a few times. The gene calls are TRBV13 and TRBJ2-1; D ambiguous. V was clipped by 2 bases and J by 8 bases, with 7 bases between them. CDR1 is PRHDT and CDR2 is FYEKMQ in the germline V gene (reference sequence). The CDR3 contains 12 residues. The DNA of the CDR3 is TGTGCCAGCAGCTTATGGGTCGATGAGCAGTTCTTC. It translates to CASSLWVDEQFF.

The CDR3 nucleotides are TGTGCCTGGCGCGGGAGGGCCGGAGGTGAGCAGTTCTTC. As protein: CAWRGRAGGEQFF. J is TRBJ2-1 and V is TRBV30; TRBD2 agrees at 9 bases. V lost 5 bases, J lost 9 bases, and 8 bases stayed unmatched. Germline-derived CDR1 and CDR2 are GTSNPN and SVGIG (reference sequence). The CDR3 is made up of 13 amino acids.

The table lists this clone with a count of one. The rearrangement uses TRBV6-5 and TRBJ1-6; 8 nucleotides line up with TRBD1. The V gene's germline CDR1 is MNHEY and CDR2 SVGAGI. This CDR3 has 15 amino acids. Trimming took 6 bases from V and 4 from J; bases not matched to a gene: 5. The CDR3 is CASSKDRAYNSPLHF. In DNA form, the CDR3 reads TGTGCCAGCAGCAAGGACAGGGCTTATAATTCACCCCTCCACTTT.

A note on this clone: A much bigger clone sits one base away, suggesting this may be a read error. The genes are TRBV4-3 and TRBJ2-5; 8 bases agree with TRBD2. The J call may be wrong; the DNA end is better matched by TRBJ2-7. The CDR3 is made up of 16 amino acids. CDR1 LGHNA and CDR2 YSLEER come from the germline V gene. This CDR3 reads CASGQAESGSSYEQYF. The DNA of the CDR3 is TGCGCCAGCGGCCAAGCGGAAAGCGGGAGCTCCTACGAGCAGTACTTC.

The V and J genes are TRBV4-3 and TRBJ1-5; the D gene is possibly TRBD1 (5 bases). The CDR3 extends over 13 amino acids. Trimming took off 1 base at V and 9 bases at J, with 10 bases between the two ends. CDR1 and CDR2 (germline): LGHNA, YSLEER. The CDR3 spells CASSQVRGGPQHF. The CDR3 nucleotides read TGCGCCAGCAGCCAAGTAAGGGGCGGGCCCCAGCATTTT.

This chain links TRBV5-1 with TRBJ1-3; 8 bases are shared with TRBD1. This CDR3 has 15 amino acids. Germline lookup yields CDR1 SGHRS and CDR2 YFSETQ. V dropped 6 bases and J dropped 4; count of bases not matched to a gene: 9. The CDR3: CASKSQTGVGNTIYF. CDR3 sequence (DNA): TGCGCCAGCAAATCACAGACAGGGGTCGGAAACACCATATATTTT.

V usage is TRBV7-9 and J usage is TRBJ2-7; D is possibly TRBD1 or TRBD2 (5 bases each). With 5 bases removed from V and 2 bases from J, the gap between germline ends came to 16 bases. The V gene's germline CDR1 is SEHNR and CDR2 FQNEAQ (reference sequence). The CDR3 totals 15 residues. The DNA of the CDR3 is TGTGCCAGCAGCCCCCATTGGGGACGGACCTACGAGCAGTACTTC. Translating it yields CASSPHWGRTYEQYF.

This chain uses TRBV19 with TRBJ2-1, with a tentative D call TRBD2 (5 bases). Between the trimmed V and J ends, which lost 6 bases and 0 bases, there was a span of 15 bases. CDR3 length: 16 residues. Germline CDR1 LNHDA, CDR2 SQIVND (reference sequence). CDR3 sequence (DNA): TGTGCCAGTAGCACTCGGACTGTAAGCTCCTACAATGAGCAGTTCTTC. Translated: CASSTRTVSSYNEQFF.

The chain is built from TRBV30 and TRBJ2-1, with a weak D call TRBD2 (5 bases). CDR1 GTSNPN and CDR2 SVGIG come from the germline V gene (reference sequence). The CDR3 loop spans 14 amino acids. The V and J ends lost 0 bases and 1 base respectively, with 7 bases between them. In nucleotides, the CDR3 is TGTGCCTGGAGTGTTCCGGGGTCCTACAATGAGCAGTTCTTC. It codes for CAWSVPGSYNEQFF.

The sample holds one count of this clone. V is TRBV10-2 and J is TRBJ2-2; D call uncertain. The CDR3 length is 12 residues. Per germline, CDR1 WSHSY and CDR2 SAAADI. Between the trimmed V and J ends, which lost 7 bases and 5 bases, there was a span of 8 bases. CDR3 coding DNA: TGCGCCAGCAACCCCAAGACCGGGGAGCTGTTTTTT. This gives the protein CASNPKTGELFF.

The chain has TRBV9 and TRBJ2-2; D gene unclear. Germline loops: CDR1 SGDLS, CDR2 YYNGEE. This CDR3 spans 15 amino acids. Trimming took 3 bases from V and 3 from J, leaving 12 bases between them. Here the CDR3 reads CASSENRLDTGELFF. DNA for the CDR3: TGTGCCAGCAGCGAAAACAGATTGGACACCGGGGAGCTGTTTTTT. Full variable domain (rest looked up from reference TRBV9 and TRBJ2-2): DSGVTQTPKHLITATGQRVTLRCSPRSGDLSVYWYQQSLDQGLQFLIQYYNGEERAKGNILERFSAQQFPDLHSELNLSSLELGDSALYFCASSENRLDTGELFFGEGSRLTVL.

The table lists this clone with a count of one. The chain is built from TRBV7-9 and TRBJ2-2; 8 nucleotides match TRBD1. Germline-derived CDR1 and CDR2 are SEHNR and FQNEAQ (reference sequence). This CDR3 spans 16 amino acids. With V trimmed by 5 bases and J by 1 base, 6 bases remained unmatched. The CDR3 DNA reads as TGTGCCAGCAGCATTTCCGGGACAGGGAACACCGGGGAGCTGTTTTTT. Protein sequence: CASSISGTGNTGELFF.

The chain is built from TRBV9 and TRBJ2-3; possible D gene TRBD1, 6 bases. Trimming took off 3 bases at V and 0 bases at J, with 8 bases between the two ends. The germline V gene encodes CDR1 SGDLS and CDR2 YYNGEE. The CDR3 spans 14 residues. Here the CDR3 reads CASSADSSTDTQYF. CDR3 coding DNA: TGTGCCAGCAGCGCGGACAGTAGCACAGATACGCAGTATTTT.

V usage is TRBV27 and J usage is TRBJ2-5; a possible D gene is TRBD1 (5 bases). The CDR3 spans 14 residues. Germline V gives CDR1 MNHEY, CDR2 SMNVEV (reference sequence). V was cut by 4 bases and J by 4 bases, with 13 bases left in between. The DNA of the CDR3 is TGTGCCAGCAGTTCCAGGGTTTGGGGAGAGACCCAGTACTTC. Its protein product is CASSSRVWGETQYF.

The V call is TRBV19, the J call TRBJ2-1; 8 bases fit TRBD2. The length of the CDR3 is 12 residues. V shed 4 bases, J shed 10 bases, and the junction held 3 bases outside the gene matches. The V gene's germline CDR1 is LNHDA and CDR2 SQIVND (reference sequence). The CDR3 DNA reads TGTGCCAGTAGTAGCCGACTAGCGGAGCAGTTCTTC. As protein: CASSSRLAEQFF.

In this sample, this clone turned up a few times. J is TRBJ1-1 and V is TRBV28; TRBD1 aligns across 8 bases. Per the germline V gene, CDR1 is MDHEN and CDR2 is SYDVKM. Trimming cost V 2 bases and J 5 bases; bases outside gene matches: 4. This CDR3 comprises 14 residues. CDR3 residues: CASSLQGARTEAFF. CDR3 nucleotides: TGTGCCAGCAGTTTACAGGGGGCGCGAACTGAAGCTTTCTTT. Full variable domain (missing parts from reference TRBV28 and TRBJ1-1): DVKVTQSSRYLVKRTGEKVFLECVQDMDHENMFWYRQDPGLGLRLIYFSYDVKMKEKGDIPEGYSVSREKKERFSLILESASTNQTSMYLCASSLQGARTEAFFGQGTRLTVV.

In its sample, this clone was seen a few times. This chain uses TRBV19 with TRBJ2-2, with D maybe TRBD2 (5 bases). Germline assignment: CDR1 LNHDA and CDR2 SQIVND (reference sequence). This CDR3 region has 15 residues. V lost 7 bases and J lost 1, with 13 bases in between. The CDR3 here is CASTWASLNTGELFF. The CDR3 coding sequence is TGTGCCAGTACCTGGGCTAGCTTGAACACCGGGGAGCTGTTTTTT.

The chain combines TRBV20-1 with TRBJ2-7; tentative D call: TRBD1 (6 bases). Trimming took off 5 bases at V and 3 bases at J, with 8 bases between the two ends. Germline CDR1 and CDR2: DFQATT and SNEGSKA (reference sequence). This CDR3 contains 11 residues. CDR3 residues: CSALDSYEQYF. The CDR3 bases are TGCAGTGCTCTGGACAGCTACGAGCAGTACTTC.

CDR3 sequence: CASSYSTLPNYGYTF. The DNA of the CDR3 is TGTGCCAGCAGTTACTCGACACTTCCTAACTATGGCTACACCTTC. This chain uses TRBV6-5 with TRBJ1-2; D not certain. V shed 0 bases and J shed 0 bases, with 8 bases lying between them. Germline assignment: CDR1 MNHEY and CDR2 SVGAGI. This CDR3 has 15 residues.

The chain recombines TRBV15 with TRBJ2-4; the D gene could be TRBD1 or TRBD2 (5 bases each). This CDR3 has 15 residues. Germline V gene sequence: CDR1 LNHNV, CDR2 YYDKDF (reference sequence). Trimming cost V 0 bases and J 10 bases, with 16 bases left between them. The CDR3 spells CATSRDRGTGGIQYF. CDR3 in DNA: TGTGCCACCAGCAGAGACCGGGGCACTGGTGGTATTCAGTACTTC.

DNA of the CDR3: TGTGCCAGCAGTTTCGGGACAGGTCATCAGTACGTC. Protein: CASSFGTGHQYV. The V call is TRBV11-2, the J call TRBJ2-7; 8 bases agree with TRBD1. V shed 6 bases, J shed 10 bases, and the junction held 8 bases outside the gene matches. CDR3 length: 12 amino acids. Germline V CDR1 and CDR2: SGHAT, FQNNGV.

This rearrangement joins TRBV7-2 to TRBJ2-3; 8 nucleotides agree with TRBD2. The CDR3 is 16 residues long. The J segment lost 1 base and the V segment lost 5 bases, leaving 8 bases of the junction unmatched. The germline gives CDR1 SGHTA, CDR2 FQGNSA. CDR3 protein: CASSPNSGTGTDTQYF. The DNA of the CDR3 is TGTGCCAGCAGCCCCAATAGCGGGACTGGCACAGATACGCAGTATTTT.

This chain uses TRBV7-2 with TRBJ2-1, with TRBD1 matching over 7 bases. The V gene's germline CDR1 is SGHTA and CDR2 FQGNSA. The CDR3 contains 14 residues. V shed 1 base, J shed 4 bases, and the junction held 1 base outside the gene matches. The CDR3 spells CASSLDRGYNEQFF. Here the CDR3 DNA reads TGTGCCAGCAGCTTAGACAGGGGTTACAATGAGCAGTTCTTC.

The rearrangement joins TRBV7-2 to TRBJ2-7; D possibly matches TRBD1 or TRBD2 (6 bases each). The CDR3 is made up of 12 amino acids. Germline V gives CDR1 SGHTA, CDR2 FQGNSA. V lost 6 bases, J lost 12 bases, and 18 bases lay in between. The CDR3 region has the DNA TGTGCCAGCAGTGCGTCCCGGGGGCGCGGGTACTTC. This codes for CASSASRGRGYF.